Sequencing of this TCR beta chain was carried out in a study of OX40 agonist ivuxolimab in advanced cancers. Study-level points and caveats: On average, CD8+ T cells had more expanded clones than CD4+.

The CDR3 is 14 residues long. Deletions cut 6 bases from V and 3 bases from J, with 10 bases between. Germline lookup yields CDR1 SGDLS and CDR2 YYNGEE. Autoimmune disease history or systemic immunosuppression meant exclusion. With respect to this clone: Its antigen is not known.

Profiling relied on immunoSEQ multiplex PCR, and the TCRdb table lists in-frame clones only, not all of them. The sample lists about 40,000 clones, about 86% seen once, with 21% in the top ten. The source material was CD4+ or CD8+ T cells sorted from blood, sampled in a trial of the OX40 agonist ivuxolimab. The receptor was derived from an adult with an advanced solid tumor such as melanoma, head and neck, liver or kidney cancer. The rearrangement joins TRBV9 to TRBJ2-6; D is unresolved. The CDR3 loop is CASTSISGANVLTF. As DNA, the CDR3 is TGTGCCAGCACGTCCATAAGTGGGGCCAACGTCCTGACTTTC.